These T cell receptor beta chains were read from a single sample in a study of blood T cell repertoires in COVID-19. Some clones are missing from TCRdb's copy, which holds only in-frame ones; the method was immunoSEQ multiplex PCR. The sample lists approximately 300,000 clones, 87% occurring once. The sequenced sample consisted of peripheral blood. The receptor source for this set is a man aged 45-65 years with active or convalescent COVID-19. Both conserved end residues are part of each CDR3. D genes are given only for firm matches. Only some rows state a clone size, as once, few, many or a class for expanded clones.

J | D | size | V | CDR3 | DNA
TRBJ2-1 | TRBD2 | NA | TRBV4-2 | CASSQDRVAGGYEQFF | TGTGCCAGCAGCCAAGATAGGGTAGCGGGGGGATATGAGCAGTTCTTC
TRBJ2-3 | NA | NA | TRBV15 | CATSRDPGDTQYF | TGTGCCACCAGCAGAGATCCCGGTGATACGCAGTATTTT
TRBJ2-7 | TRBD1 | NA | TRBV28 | CASRTGFAEQYF | TGTGCCAGCAGGACAGGGTTTGCCGAGCAGTACTTC
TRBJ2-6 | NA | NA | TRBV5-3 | CARSFRVSGANVLTF | TGTGCCAGAAGCTTCAGGGTCTCTGGGGCCAACGTCCTGACTTTC
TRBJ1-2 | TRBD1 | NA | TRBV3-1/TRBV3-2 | CASQDRGYGYTF | TGTGCCAGCCAAGACAGGGGCTATGGCTACACCTTC
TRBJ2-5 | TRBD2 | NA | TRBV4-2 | CASSQHPGRDSQETQYF | TGTGCCAGCAGCCAACACCCAGGGAGGGACTCGCAAGAGACCCAGTACTTC
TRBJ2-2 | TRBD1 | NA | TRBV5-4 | CASSLNIGTGPPTGELFF | TGTGCCAGCAGCTTAAATATTGGGACAGGGCCCCCCACCGGGGAGCTGTTTTTT
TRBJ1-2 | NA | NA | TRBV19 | CASSRSNYGYTF | TGTGCCAGTAGCCGGAGTAACTATGGCTACACCTTC
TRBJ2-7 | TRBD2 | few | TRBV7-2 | CASSLGTSLYEQYF | TGTGCCAGCAGTTTAGGGACTAGCCTCTACGAGCAGTACTTC
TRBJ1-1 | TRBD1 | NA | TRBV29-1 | CSVDTGTGGMNTEAFF | TGCAGCGTTGATACCGGGACAGGGGGAATGAACACTGAAGCTTTCTTT
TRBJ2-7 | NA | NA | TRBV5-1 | CASSRIGTNEQYF | TGCGCCAGCAGCAGAATAGGGACAAACGAGCAGTACTTC